This is a list of T cell receptor beta chains from one sample in a study of shared clonotypes between healthy human individuals. Some clones are missing from TCRdb's copy, which holds only in-frame ones; the method was immunoSEQ multiplex PCR. This sample has some 2.1 million clones, with roughly 95% found just once. Input material: naive CD4+ T cells sorted from blood. Receptors originate from a young man in good health. CDR3s include the opening cysteine and the closing phenylalanine or tryptophan. Fields, in order: J gene, V gene, CDR3 protein.

>TRBJ2-3|TRBV6-4
CASSVMGGTDTQYF
>TRBJ1-1|TRBV2
CASSVRVFLNTEAFF
>TRBJ1-4|TRBV6-1
CASSRPGGTEKLFF
>TRBJ1-4|TRBV2
CASKGRDNEKLFF
>TRBJ2-5|TRBV29-1
CSVVVGGRGTQYF
>TRBJ1-3|TRBV19
CATSLLPNTIYF
>TRBJ1-4|TRBV18
CASSRAVNEKLFF
>TRBJ1-6|TRBV2
CAREARTSSYNSPLHF
>TRBJ1-5|TRBV6-1
CASSEDRFVARGPGQPQHF
>TRBJ2-2|TRBV6-5
CASSTTSGGTGELFF
>TRBJ2-7|TRBV5-1
CASSWKSTGGYEQYF
>TRBJ1-4|TRBV27
CASSLGGWNEKLFF
>TRBJ2-7|TRBV2
CASSDGIKLSYEQYF
>TRBJ2-5|TRBV9
CASSVSGWGETQYF
>TRBJ2-5|TRBV30
CAWSVFIGTSVDETQYF
>TRBJ2-7|TRBV3-2
CASGEQYF
>TRBJ1-2|TRBV28
CASSQGTDYGYTF
>TRBJ2-2|TRBV11-1
CASSPDRVLTGELFF
>TRBJ1-2|TRBV7-2
CASSSGHYGYTF
>TRBJ2-7|TRBV6-1
CASSRTSGQDYEQYF
>TRBJ2-3|TRBV30
CAWSAGQGSTDTQYF
>TRBJ1-2|TRBV6-5
CASSYAGTFYGYTF
>TRBJ1-5|TRBV27
CASSLRTGGNQPQHF
>TRBJ2-1|TRBV9
CASSVTGTSYNEQFF
>TRBJ1-1|TRBV6-5
CASSYSRGSHTEAFF
>TRBJ1-4|TRBV6-1
CASSAWTGSGEKLFF
>TRBJ1-5|TRBV5-8
CASSLDAGSANQPQHF
>TRBJ2-5|TRBV5-1
CASSFTDRDAKTQYF
>TRBJ1-2|TRBV10-1
CASSQDLNYGYTF
>TRBJ1-2|TRBV7-9
CASSHPMTAYGYTF
>TRBJ1-2|TRBV5-1
CASSLATYLDGYTF
>TRBJ2-3|TRBV27
CASRALATSFLTDTQYF
>TRBJ2-7|TRBV27
CASSQIDWPSYEQYF
>TRBJ1-6|TRBV2
CASQGANNSPLHF
>TRBJ2-3|TRBV7-2
CASSLGVWETITDTQYF
>TRBJ2-1|TRBV30
CAWTSGNYNEQFF
>TRBJ2-7|TRBV6-1
CASSAGRGSYEQYF
>TRBJ1-2|TRBV5-1
CASSPRNGLTYGYTF
>TRBJ2-3|TRBV1
CTSMFSGQSTDTQYF
>TRBJ1-6|TRBV6-5
CASIEISSPLHF
>TRBJ2-5|TRBV28
CASAPPQETQYF
>TRBJ2-3|TRBV5-1
CASSPQPQGATDTQYF
>TRBJ2-5|TRBV18
CASSPPNLGQETQYF
>TRBJ1-2|TRBV7-3
CASSLRQGDSYTF
>TRBJ2-2|TRBV27
CASSLLLGRINTGELFF
>TRBJ2-7|TRBV6-1
CASRRETGANYEQYF
>TRBJ1-5|TRBV2
CASKGLRDQPQHF
>TRBJ1-1|TRBV7-7
CASRYPAEGTEAFF
>TRBJ1-2|TRBV30
CAWSVDDSGGYTF